This TCR beta chain was sequenced for a study of T cell responses to AZD1222 COVID-19 vaccine. The CDR3 consists of 16 residues. Germline V lookup: CDR1 MNHNS, CDR2 SASEGT. Unmatched junction bases numbered 6, after V lost 3 bases and J lost 9 bases. Measured with immunoSEQ multiplex PCR; TCRdb has only the in-frame clones, and not every one. The repertoire has some 96,000 clones, 75% to 90% of them found once; the top ten carry roughly 2.3%. The receptor's source is an adult in good health. The rearrangement uses TRBV6-1 and TRBJ1-6; TRBD1 matches 12 bases. The sample consisted of peripheral blood, taken on day 0 of AZD1222 vaccination. CDR3 amino acids: CASSDALGQGASPLHF. DNA of the CDR3: TGTGCCAGCAGTGACGCCCTGGGACAGGGGGCTTCACCCCTCCACTTT.